This section outlines one TCR beta chain sequence together with its context. Germline CDR1 reads MNHEY; CDR2 reads SMNVEV (reference sequence). The CDR3 runs 14 residues. V gave up 2 bases and J gave up 5 bases, with 13 bases separating them. The data derive from a study of blood T cell repertoires in COVID-19. At the level of the study: T cells, B-cell-depleted T cells, or PBMCs provided the cDNA or gDNA that served as material.

In the authors' methods: Estimated nucleated cell counts came from reference gene primer amplification. TCRdb's copy holds only in-frame clones and misses some; the assay was immunoSEQ multiplex PCR. V, J and clone size are those of that table, while D and trimming were read from the DNA. The sample holds approximately 130,000 clones, around 86% seen once. Sequenced sample: peripheral blood. The chain employs TRBV27 and TRBJ2-7; tentative D call: TRBD1 (6 bases). The clonotype was recovered from a woman in her fifties or sixties who had recovered from COVID-19. For the CDR3, the DNA is TGTGCCAGCAGTTTAAGGCAGGGGCAGGACGAGCAGTACTTC. Its translation is CASSLRQGQDEQYF.